This T cell receptor beta chain came from a study of T-cell reconstitution after alpha-beta-depleted transplantation in children (dated by TCRdb to the mid-2010s). With respect to the entire study: The study quantitatively tracked T-cell immune reconstitution after TCRalphabeta/CD19-depleted allogeneic hematopoietic cell transplantation in children using TCR repertoire profiling.

Comment on this clonotype: Its antigen is still unknown. One base away there is no much larger clone; base qualities are not given.

Relative to germline, V is missing 6 bases and J is missing 6 bases, with 6 bases of the junction outside any gene match. Per the germline V gene, SGHVS is the CDR1 and FQNEAQ is the CDR2. From cysteine to phenylalanine, the CDR3 is 14 amino acids long. Only the CDR3 DNA stays, 42 bases, in frame from base 1. Broad study findings and their caveats: The frequencies of hyperexpanded clones fell over the following months, and after one year, T-cell counts and TCRbeta diversity were mostly attributed to newly produced T cells. In some patients, the high TCRbeta diversity seen at day 60 was put down to recipient T cells and intrathymic progenitors that had survived conditioning. About two months after transplant, the apparently early recovery of alphabetaT-cell counts reportedly depended on just several hundred clones that had expanded rapidly and came from non-depleted graft cells.

Explained via the paper, the treatment or condition label denotes: allogeneic hematopoietic cell transplantation with graft depleted of TCRalphabeta T cells and CD19 B cells. The children who served as transplant recipients had been given grafts of TCRalphabeta/CD19-depleted allogeneic hematopoietic cells. The library came from PCR. For sequencing, an Illumina HiSeq 2500 was employed. To normalize quantification of the TCRbeta repertoire, the TCR libraries were built with molecular barcoding that relied on unique molecular identifiers. TCRdb took the public reads, trimmed them with fastp at Q25, ran MiXCR for clone calling and kept in-frame beta chains. Identical CDR3 proteins give one entry, which carries the most common genes and DNA. In this sample the table shows about a million distinct CDR3 sequences, under 30% of which occur a single time. The ten largest clonotypes hold about 28% of the sample.

The clonotype originates from a boy younger than two who had a stem cell transplant for SCID, so the T cells may come from the graft donor. Sequenced material: PBMCs, mostly from graft donor cells, taken 360 days after TCRalphabeta/CD19-depleted stem cell transplant. The rearranged segments are TRBV7-8 and TRBJ1-5, with 9 middle bases fitting TRBD1. The nucleotide sequence is given as TGTGCCAGCAGTCGGGACAGGGCCGCTCAGCCCCAGCATTTT. Its translation reads: CASSRDRAAQPQHF.